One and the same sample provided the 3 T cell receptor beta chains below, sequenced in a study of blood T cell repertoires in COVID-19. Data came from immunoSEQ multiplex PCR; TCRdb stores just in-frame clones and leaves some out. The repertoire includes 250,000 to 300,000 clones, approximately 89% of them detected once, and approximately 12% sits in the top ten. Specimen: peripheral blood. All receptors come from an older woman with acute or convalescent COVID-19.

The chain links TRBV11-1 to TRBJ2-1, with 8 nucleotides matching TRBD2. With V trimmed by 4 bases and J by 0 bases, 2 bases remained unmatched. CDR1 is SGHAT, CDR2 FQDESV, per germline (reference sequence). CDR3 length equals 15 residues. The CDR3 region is CASSSGTSSYNEQFF. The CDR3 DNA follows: TGTGCCAGCAGCTCAGGGACTAGCTCCTACAATGAGCAGTTCTTC.

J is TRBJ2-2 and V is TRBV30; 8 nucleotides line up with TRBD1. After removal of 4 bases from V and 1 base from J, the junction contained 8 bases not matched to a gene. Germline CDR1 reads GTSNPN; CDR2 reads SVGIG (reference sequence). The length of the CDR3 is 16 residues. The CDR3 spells CAWTQSGTGNTGELFF. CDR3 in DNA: TGTGCCTGGACCCAATCCGGGACAGGGAACACCGGGGAGCTGTTTTTT.

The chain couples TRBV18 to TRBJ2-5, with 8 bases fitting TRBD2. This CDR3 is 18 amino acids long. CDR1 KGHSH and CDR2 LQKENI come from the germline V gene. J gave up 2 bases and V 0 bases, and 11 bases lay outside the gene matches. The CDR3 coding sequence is TGTGCCAGCTCACCACCAAAGGGGGAGCGGGGGCCTCAAGAGACCCAGTACTTC. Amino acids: CASSPPKGERGPQETQYF.